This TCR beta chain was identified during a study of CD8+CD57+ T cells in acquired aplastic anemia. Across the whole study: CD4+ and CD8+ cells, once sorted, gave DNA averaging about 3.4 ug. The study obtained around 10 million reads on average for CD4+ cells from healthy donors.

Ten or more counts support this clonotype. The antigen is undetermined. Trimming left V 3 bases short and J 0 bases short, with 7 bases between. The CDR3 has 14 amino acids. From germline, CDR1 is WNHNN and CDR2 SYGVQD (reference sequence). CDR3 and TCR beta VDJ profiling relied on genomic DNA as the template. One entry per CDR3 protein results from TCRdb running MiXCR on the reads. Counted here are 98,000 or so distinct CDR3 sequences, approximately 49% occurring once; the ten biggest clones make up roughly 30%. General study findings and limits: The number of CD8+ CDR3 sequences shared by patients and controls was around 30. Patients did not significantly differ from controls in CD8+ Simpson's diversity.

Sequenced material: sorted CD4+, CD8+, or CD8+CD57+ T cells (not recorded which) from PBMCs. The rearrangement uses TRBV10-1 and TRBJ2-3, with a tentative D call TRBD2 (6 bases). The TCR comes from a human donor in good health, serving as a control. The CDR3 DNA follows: TGCGCCAGCAGTGATGCGGGGAGCACAGATACGCAGTATTTT. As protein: CASSDAGSTDTQYF.